Listed below are T cell receptor beta chains from one sample, sequenced in a study of cytomegalovirus exposure and HLA in healthy donors. Some clones are missing from TCRdb's copy, which holds only in-frame ones; the method was immunoSEQ multiplex PCR. The sample has fewer than 200,000 clones; 70% to 90% are singletons. What was sequenced was PBMCs. The source of these receptors is a young woman in good health and CMV-seronegative. Both conserved end residues are trimmed from each CDR3.

TRBJ2-2	TRBV11-2	ASIGGTGELF
TRBJ2-2	TRBV7-9	ASSTSGPLGTGELF
TRBJ1-1	TRBV19	ASTTHGQGSPEAF
TRBJ2-2	TRBV7-2	ASSLEGEVAGELF
TRBJ2-7	TRBV7-2	ASSQRRDSSYEQY
TRBJ2-7	TRBV11-2	ASSSGGGIKYEQY
TRBJ2-5	TRBV5-3	ARSPEGGGGETQY
TRBJ2-1	TRBV5-1	ASSLVLSGGYNEQF
TRBJ2-2	TRBV15	ATSRAGTGELF
TRBJ1-1	TRBV15	ATSRGTGTPAF
TRBJ2-5	TRBV29-1	STQGREETQY
TRBJ2-1	TRBV27	ASSPYSGSSYNEQF
TRBJ2-7	TRBV5-6	ASSSSYEQY
TRBJ2-3	TRBV7-7	ASSTGWADTQY
TRBJ2-3	TRBV19	ASSIAGARDTQY
TRBJ1-2	TRBV10-3	AERARMTDGYT
TRBJ2-5	TRBV7-9	ASSLLREQETQY
TRBJ2-1	TRBV27	ASSRSGLYNEQF
TRBJ1-1	TRBV27	ASSPLMRTYTEAF
TRBJ1-5	TRBV2	ASRTLGTANQPQH
TRBJ1-3	TRBV18	ASSLTGIGNTIY
TRBJ2-1	TRBV19	ASSKTGVSSYNEQF
TRBJ2-7	TRBV6-1	ASSQGITYEQY
TRBJ2-7	TRBV27	ASSSGGRGVYEQY
TRBJ1-2	TRBV7-2	ASSLLPGSGGYT
TRBJ2-6	TRBV7-2	ASSWRAQGANVLT
TRBJ1-4	TRBV5-1	ASSLDPDRVEEKLF
TRBJ2-7	TRBV6-5	ASSRQLSYEQY
TRBJ2-5	TRBV7-3	ASSSGTGQETQY
TRBJ1-4	TRBV7-8	ASSLGRGRSGKGNEKLF
TRBJ2-2	TRBV12-2	ASPNVRGQGRPLNTGELF
TRBJ1-5	TRBV6-1	ASSPTDTQPQH
TRBJ1-1	TRBV19	ASSKQGQNTEAF